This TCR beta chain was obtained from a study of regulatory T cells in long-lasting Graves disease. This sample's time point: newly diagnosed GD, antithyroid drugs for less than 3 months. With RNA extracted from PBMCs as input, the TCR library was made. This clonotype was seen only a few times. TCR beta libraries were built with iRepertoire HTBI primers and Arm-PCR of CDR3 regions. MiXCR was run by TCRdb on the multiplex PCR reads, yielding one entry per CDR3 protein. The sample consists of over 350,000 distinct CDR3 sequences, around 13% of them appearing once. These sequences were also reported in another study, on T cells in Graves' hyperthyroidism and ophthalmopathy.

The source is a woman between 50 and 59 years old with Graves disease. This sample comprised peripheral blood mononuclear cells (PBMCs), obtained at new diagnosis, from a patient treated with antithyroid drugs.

As DNA, the CDR3 is TGTGCCAGCAGTTTCTCAAGGCACACCAATCAGCCCCAGCATTTT. Protein product: CASSFSRHTNQPQHF. The genes are TRBV28 and TRBJ1-5; no clear D. V shed 3 bases and J shed 3 bases, with 12 bases lying between them. The germline gives CDR1 MDHEN, CDR2 SYDVKM. The CDR3 totals 15 residues.